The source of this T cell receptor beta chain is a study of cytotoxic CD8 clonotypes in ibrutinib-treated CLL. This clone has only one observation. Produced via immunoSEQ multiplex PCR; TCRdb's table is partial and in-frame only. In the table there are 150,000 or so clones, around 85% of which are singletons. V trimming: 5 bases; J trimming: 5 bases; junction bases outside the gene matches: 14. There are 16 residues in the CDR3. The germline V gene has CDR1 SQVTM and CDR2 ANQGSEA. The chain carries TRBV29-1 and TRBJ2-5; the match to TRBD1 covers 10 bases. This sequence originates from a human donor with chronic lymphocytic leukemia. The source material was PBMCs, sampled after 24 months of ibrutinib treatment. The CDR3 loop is CSVQPPPGQGSETQYF. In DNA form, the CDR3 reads TGCAGCGTTCAACCCCCCCCGGGACAGGGGTCGGAGACCCAGTACTTC.